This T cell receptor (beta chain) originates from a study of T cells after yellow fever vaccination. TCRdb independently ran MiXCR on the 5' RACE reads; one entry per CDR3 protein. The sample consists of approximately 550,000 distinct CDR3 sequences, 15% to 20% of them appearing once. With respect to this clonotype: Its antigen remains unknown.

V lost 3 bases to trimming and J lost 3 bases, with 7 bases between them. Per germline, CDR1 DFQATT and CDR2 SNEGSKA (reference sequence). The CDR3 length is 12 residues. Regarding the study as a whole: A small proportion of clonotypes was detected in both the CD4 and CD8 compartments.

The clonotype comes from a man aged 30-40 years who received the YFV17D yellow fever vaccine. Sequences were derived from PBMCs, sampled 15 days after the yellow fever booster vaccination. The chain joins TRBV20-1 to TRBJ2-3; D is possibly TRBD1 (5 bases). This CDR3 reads CSARGPTDTQYF. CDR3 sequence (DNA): TGCAGTGCTAGGGGGCCGACAGATACGCAGTATTTT.